These T cell receptor beta chains were read from a single sample in a study of T cell responses to AZD1222 COVID-19 vaccine. Sequencing used immunoSEQ multiplex PCR; TCRdb keeps in-frame clones, though not all of them. The data hold over 80,000 clones, with roughly nine tenths observed a single time. Here the sequenced sample was peripheral blood, taken on day 0 of AZD1222 vaccination. These receptors were obtained from an adult in good health. The CDR3 runs from the conserved cysteine through the conserved F or W. D genes are given only for firm matches. Some rows have no size entry. The others give once, few or many, or a class for an expanded clone.

D: NA; length: 13; size: NA; J: TRBJ2-3; V: TRBV4-1; CDR3: CASSQITGDTQYF; DNA: TGCGCCAGCAGCCAAATCACCGGAGATACGCAGTATTTT
D: NA; length: 15; size: once; J: TRBJ2-7; V: TRBV7-7; CDR3: CASSLRDGNSYEQYF; DNA: TGTGCCAGCAGCCTCCGGGACGGCAACTCCTACGAGCAGTACTTC
D: TRBD1; length: 13; size: NA; J: TRBJ1-2; V: TRBV19; CDR3: CASETGANYGYTF; DNA: TGTGCCAGTGAGACAGGGGCTAACTATGGCTACACCTTC
D: TRBD1; length: 15; size: once; J: TRBJ1-6; V: TRBV9; CDR3: CASSGDRAQNSPLHF; DNA: TGTGCCAGCAGCGGGGACAGGGCTCAAAATTCACCCCTCCACTTT
D: NA; length: 15; size: NA; J: TRBJ2-2; V: TRBV6-5; CDR3: CASSYVTLNTGELFF; DNA: TGTGCCAGCAGTTACGTGACGTTGAACACCGGGGAGCTGTTTTTT
D: TRBD1; length: 15; size: once; J: TRBJ2-6; V: TRBV6-5; CDR3: CATETGAAGANVLTF; DNA: TGTGCCACTGAGACAGGGGCTGCCGGGGCCAACGTCCTGACTTTC
D: NA; length: 14; size: NA; J: TRBJ2-3; V: TRBV6-4; CDR3: CASSGGTYTDTQYF; DNA: TGTGCCAGCAGTGGAGGCACATACACAGATACGCAGTATTTT
D: NA; length: 15; size: once; J: TRBJ1-2; V: TRBV4-2; CDR3: CASSQDNQEYYGYTF; DNA: TGTGCCAGCAGCCAAGATAACCAGGAGTACTATGGCTACACCTTC
D: NA; length: 16; size: NA; J: TRBJ2-2; V: TRBV9; CDR3: CASSVGTHRNTGELFF; DNA: TGTGCCAGCAGCGTCGGGACACATCGAAACACCGGGGAGCTGTTTTTT
D: NA; length: 12; size: NA; J: TRBJ1-2; V: TRBV18; CDR3: CASSPTGPGYTF; DNA: TGTGCCAGCTCACCTACAGGGCCTGGCTACACCTTC
D: NA; length: 14; size: NA; J: TRBJ2-5; V: TRBV6-2/TRBV6-3; CDR3: CASSPGGRQETQYF; DNA: TGTGCCAGCAGTCCAGGGGGGAGGCAAGAGACCCAGTACTTC
D: NA; length: 12; size: NA; J: TRBJ1-3; V: TRBV30; CDR3: CASRRGGNTIYF; DNA: TGTGCCTCTCGCCGGGGTGGAAACACCATATATTTT
D: NA; length: 13; size: few; J: TRBJ2-2; V: TRBV18; CDR3: CASSNEEFGELFF; DNA: TGTGCCAGCTCAAATGAGGAATTCGGGGAGCTGTTTTTT
D: NA; length: 15; size: NA; J: TRBJ1-6; V: TRBV5-1; CDR3: CASSPRQVSNSPLHF; DNA: TGCGCCAGCAGCCCCAGACAGGTTTCTAATTCACCCCTCCACTTT
D: NA; length: 13; size: NA; J: TRBJ1-4; V: TRBV7-9; CDR3: CASSLDPPGKLFF; DNA: TGTGCCAGCAGCTTAGATCCCCCCGGAAAACTGTTTTTT
D: NA; length: 13; size: NA; J: TRBJ2-1; V: TRBV28; CDR3: CASWRSPYNEQFF; DNA: TGTGCCAGCTGGCGGTCACCTTACAATGAGCAGTTCTTC
D: NA; length: 12; size: NA; J: TRBJ2-7; V: TRBV6-5; CDR3: CASSWQGYEQYF; DNA: TGTGCCAGCAGTTGGCAGGGCTACGAGCAGTACTTC
D: NA; length: 13; size: NA; J: TRBJ1-2; V: TRBV7-2; CDR3: CASSSGGVYGYTF; DNA: TGTGCCAGCAGCTCTGGGGGAGTCTATGGCTACACCTTC
D: TRBD2; length: 17; size: NA; J: TRBJ2-3; V: TRBV30; CDR3: CAWTHWGLAGSRDTQYF; DNA: TGTGCCTGGACGCACTGGGGTCTAGCGGGATCGAGGGATACGCAGTATTTT
D: TRBD1; length: 14; size: NA; J: TRBJ1-3; V: TRBV27; CDR3: CASSLQGAGNTIYF; DNA: TGTGCCAGCAGTCTTCAGGGGGCCGGAAACACCATATATTTT
D: NA; length: 13; size: NA; J: TRBJ1-1; V: TRBV5-1; CDR3: CASSFTGNTEAFF; DNA: TGCGCCAGCAGCTTTACAGGGAACACTGAAGCTTTCTTT
D: NA; length: 16; size: NA; J: TRBJ1-1; V: TRBV10-1; CDR3: CASSERAGKLDTEAFF; DNA: TGCGCCAGCAGTGAGAGAGCAGGGAAGTTGGACACTGAAGCTTTCTTT